A single sample is the source of the 18 T cell receptor beta chains below, sequenced in a study of Ad26.COV2.S vaccination and SARS-CoV-2 variants (dated by TCRdb to about 2021). The library was produced with the immunoSEQ multiplex PCR assay. The table was pulled from immuneACCESS by TCRdb, which kept in-frame rearrangements only. Such tables lose some clones; where checked, under half of the loss comes from unresolved V genes, and the rest has no known cause. The sample table lists 450,000 to 550,000 clones, roughly 87% of them with a count of one. Over 2.5% of the sample is in the top ten clones. Interpreted using the paper, the treatment or condition label stands for: 15 to 20 received Ad26.COV2.S at low or high dose, single or two shots; about 5 received placebo; per-sample allocation not given. For vaccine and placebo recipients, the sequenced repertoires came from samples collected on day 63 after the first injection.

The sample here was peripheral blood, taken in a trial of Ad26.COV2.S vaccine versus placebo. These receptors were taken from a person aged 18-65 years who received the Ad26.COV2.S COVID-19 vaccine or a placebo.

The V and J genes are TRBV18 and TRBJ2-1; 10 nucleotides match TRBD1. Germline CDR1 KGHSH, CDR2 LQKENI. This CDR3 contains 18 residues. The V segment lost 3 bases and the J segment 4 bases; nucleotides outside the gene matches: 12. The CDR3 sequence: CASSPITIRDRGYNEQFF. Written as DNA, the CDR3 is TGTGCCAGCTCACCTATAACAATCCGGGACAGGGGATACAATGAGCAGTTCTTC.

CDR3 nucleotide sequence: TGTGCCAGTAGTAAAACAGGGCCTCCTAACTATGGCTACACCTTC. It translates to CASSKTGPPNYGYTF. The chain uses TRBV19 and TRBJ1-2; D is possibly TRBD1 (6 bases). CDR1 and CDR2 (germline): LNHDA, SQIVND (reference sequence). V lost 4 bases, J lost 0 bases, and 12 bases lay in between. The CDR3 has 15 amino acids.

The chain has TRBV18 and TRBJ2-7; TRBD1 or TRBD2 may be the D gene (5 bases each). V was shortened by 5 bases and J by 4 bases, with 12 bases between the two germline ends. CDR3 length equals 13 residues. CDR1 and CDR2 from the germline V gene are KGHSH and LQKENI. In nucleotides, the CDR3 is TGTGCCAGCTCAGCCGGGACGGAGTACGAGCAGTACGTC. Its protein product is CASSAGTEYEQYV.

This clone was seen once. V and J are TRBV5-1 and TRBJ2-3, with a tentative D call TRBD1 (6 bases). Per germline, CDR1 SGHRS and CDR2 YFSETQ. The CDR3 contains 15 residues. The V gene lost 4 bases and the J gene lost 5 bases, with 17 bases spanning the gap. The CDR3 is CASSLWTATGDTQYF. The DNA of the CDR3 is TGCGCCAGCAGCCTCTGGACAGCAACAGGAGATACGCAGTATTTT.

This chain links TRBV10-3 with TRBJ2-5, with 13 bases that match TRBD2. This CDR3 spans 19 amino acids. J was trimmed by 0 bases and V by 4 bases; bases with no gene match: 11. CDR1 is ENHRY, CDR2 SYGVKD, per germline. The CDR3 nucleotides read TGTGCCATCAGTGTCGTACACACGGGACTAGCGGGGTACCAAGAGACCCAGTACTTC. Translation gives CAISVVHTGLAGYQETQYF.

This chain uses TRBV10-3 with TRBJ2-5; D gene uncertain. Germline V lookup: CDR1 ENHRY, CDR2 SYGVKD. V was cut by 6 bases and J by 5 bases, with 16 bases left in between. CDR3 length equals 14 residues. The CDR3 loop is CAISRQVNGETQYF. The CDR3 nucleotides are TGTGCCATCAGCCGCCAGGTTAACGGGGAGACCCAGTACTTC.

This chain uses TRBV7-2 with TRBJ2-4; unclear D gene. V shed 5 bases and J shed 0 bases, with 8 bases lying between them. Germline CDR1 SGHTA, CDR2 FQGNSA. CDR3 length: 14 residues. This chain's CDR3 is CASSTPGAKNIQYF. CDR3 bases: TGTGCCAGCAGCACCCCGGGAGCCAAAAACATTCAGTACTTC.

This chain connects TRBV4-3 to TRBJ1-2; D possibly corresponds to TRBD1 (5 bases). Germline V gene sequence: CDR1 LGHNA, CDR2 YSLEER. The CDR3 loop spans 15 amino acids. Trimming removed 1 base at V and 1 base at J, with 10 bases between. The CDR3 protein is CASSQGAGGNYGYTF. As DNA, the CDR3 is TGCGCCAGCAGCCAAGGGGCGGGGGGTAACTATGGCTACACCTTC.

CDR3 residues: CASSQYYRQFF. The CDR3 bases are TGTGCCAGCAGCCAATACTATCGGCAGTTCTTC. J is TRBJ2-1 and V is TRBV14; D is undetermined. CDR1 and CDR2 (germline): SGHDN, FVKESK. The CDR3 length is 11 residues. Trimming took 2 bases from V and 12 from J, leaving 8 bases between them.

Of note for this clone: Germline is not matched at one junction end, which may reflect a read error. Here the CDR3 DNA reads TGTGCCAGCAGCTCAATTCTGGGACGGGAGAACTCTGAAGCTTTCTTT. Translating it yields CASSSILGRENSEAFF. The V call is TRBV27, the J call TRBJ1-1; a weak D match, TRBD1 (5 bases). Germline V CDR1 and CDR2: MNHEY, SMNVEV (reference sequence). This CDR3 is 16 amino acids long.

This clone was observed once. The chain employs TRBV11-3 and TRBJ2-1; D gene ambiguous. CDR3 length equals 13 residues. The V end lost 3 bases, the J end lost 7 bases, and 10 bases lay between the germline ends. Looked up from germline, CDR1 is SGHNT and CDR2 is YENEEA. The CDR3 bases are TGTGCCAGCAGCTTGATGAGGTGGAATGAGCAGTTCTTC. This codes for CASSLMRWNEQFF.

The chain links TRBV15 to TRBJ2-2; 8 positions match TRBD2. The CDR3 is 18 amino acids. Germline V gene data show CDR1 as LNHNV and CDR2 as YYDKDF (reference sequence). V was clipped by 2 bases and J by 4 bases; unmatched bases: 12. This CDR3 reads CATSRNVLTSGGTGELFF. CDR3 nucleotides: TGTGCCACCAGCAGAAATGTATTGACCAGCGGGGGCACCGGGGAGCTGTTTTTT. Supplemented by reference TRBV15 and TRBJ2-2, the full variable domain reads DAMVIQNPRYQVTQFGKPVTLSCSQTLNHNVMYWYQQKSSQAPKLLFHYYDKDFNNEADTPDNFQSRRPNTSFCFLDIRSPGLGDTAMYLCATSRNVLTSGGTGELFFGEGSRLTVL.

The chain is built from TRBV5-1 and TRBJ2-2; D is unresolved. Trimming removed 0 bases from V and 0 bases from J, with 6 bases in between. This CDR3 has 15 residues. Germline V lookup: CDR1 SGHRS, CDR2 YFSETQ. The CDR3 bases are TGCGCCAGCAGCTTGGCCACTCCGAACACCGGGGAGCTGTTTTTT. Residues: CASSLATPNTGELFF.

V and J are TRBV3-1 (or the pseudogene TRBV3-2) and TRBJ2-7, with a tentative D call TRBD2 (6 bases). The germline CDR1 and CDR2 sequences are LGHDT and YNNKEL (reference sequence). V dropped 2 bases and J dropped 0 bases, with 8 bases sitting between them. The CDR3 runs 14 residues. The CDR3 loop is CASSQRGLSYEQYV. The CDR3, as DNA: TGTGCCAGCAGCCAAAGGGGACTCTCCTACGAGCAGTACGTC.

CDR3: CASSLDPQGDTQYF. Written as DNA, the CDR3 is TGTGCCAGCAGCTTAGACCCACAGGGAGATACGCAGTATTTT. This chain links TRBV7-3 with TRBJ2-3, with D possibly matching TRBD1 (6 bases). With 2 bases removed from V and 5 bases from J, the gap between germline ends came to 11 bases. Germline assignment: CDR1 SGHTA and CDR2 FQGTGA. CDR3 length: 14 amino acids.

This chain uses TRBV19 with TRBJ2-1, with no clear D. CDR3 length: 13 residues. Germline lookup yields CDR1 LNHDA and CDR2 SQIVND (reference sequence). The V gene lost 4 bases and the J gene lost 5 bases, with 9 bases spanning the gap. The CDR3 loop is CASSTRRNNEQFF. The DNA of the CDR3 is TGTGCCAGTAGTACACGCAGGAACAATGAGCAGTTCTTC.

V gene TRBV6-2 or TRBV6-3 combines with J gene TRBJ1-1; tentatively, D is TRBD1 (5 bases). Germline CDR1 MNHEY, CDR2 SVGEGT. Trimming removed 5 bases from V and 11 bases from J, with 21 bases in between. This CDR3 is 14 amino acids long. CDR3 nucleotides: TGTGCCAGCAGTACGGACACCCGCGTTTCGGATGCTTTCTTT. Protein: CASSTDTRVSDAFF.

This sequence joins TRBV3-1 (or the pseudogene TRBV3-2) and TRBJ2-5; 10 bases are shared with TRBD2. Looked up from germline, CDR1 is LGHDT and CDR2 is YNNKEL (reference sequence). This CDR3 is built from 15 residues. V shed 1 base and J 7 bases; nucleotides not matched to a gene: 6. CDR3 protein: CASSQGSGGIRTQYF. In nucleotides, the CDR3 is TGTGCCAGCAGCCAAGGTAGCGGGGGGATTAGGACCCAGTACTTC.